The 10 T cell receptor beta chains below all came from one sample that was sequenced in a study of blood T cell repertoires in COVID-19. Using immunoSEQ multiplex PCR, the repertoire was profiled, and TCRdb retains in-frame clones only, with some absent. The table records a few hundred thousand clones, approximately 83% of them present only once. Input material: PBMCs or T cells enriched from blood (not recorded which). The receptors come from a man aged 30 to 39 who had recovered from COVID-19.

The genes are TRBV6-5 and TRBJ1-1; the match to TRBD1 covers 8 bases. This CDR3 comprises 14 residues. Germline CDR1 MNHEY, CDR2 SVGAGI. V lost 6 bases, J lost 5 bases, and 8 bases stayed unmatched. Here the CDR3 DNA reads TGTGCCAGCAGCCACGGACAGGGAGGGACTGAAGCTTTCTTT. Encoded protein: CASSHGQGGTEAFF.

The J gene is TRBJ2-1, the V gene TRBV7-2; tentative D call: TRBD1 (6 bases). Trimming took 2 bases from V and 4 from J, leaving 15 bases between them. CDR3 length: 16 amino acids. Per the germline V gene, CDR1 is SGHTA and CDR2 is FQGNSA. Here the CDR3 DNA reads TGTGCCAGCAGCTTAAGGTTTGTAGGGGGTTACAATGAGCAGTTCTTC. This translates into CASSLRFVGGYNEQFF. The full variable domain, completed using reference TRBV7-2 and TRBJ2-1, is GAGVSQSPSNKVTEKGKDVELRCDPISGHTALYWYRQSLGQGLEFLIYFQGNSAPDKSGLPSDRFSAERTGGSVSTLTIQRTQQEDSAVYLCASSLRFVGGYNEQFFGPGTRLTVL.

This clone was recorded only once. V is TRBV7-8 and J is TRBJ2-5, with 7 bases matching TRBD1. CDR1 and CDR2 (germline): SGHVS, FQNEAQ. With 2 bases clipped from V and 5 bases from J, the junction kept 5 bases outside the gene matches. The CDR3 covers 14 residues. The DNA for the CDR3 is TGTGCCAGCAGCTTAAAAGGGGGCTGGGAGACCCAGTACTTC. It yields the protein CASSLKGGWETQYF.

This clone has only one observation. The genes are TRBV5-1 and TRBJ1-3; TRBD1 is a possible D gene (5 bases). Germline V gene sequence: CDR1 SGHRS, CDR2 YFSETQ. V was pared by 0 bases and J by 2 bases, with 6 bases between. The CDR3 totals 14 residues. DNA of the CDR3: TGCGCCAGCAGCTTGGACAGGCCTGGAAACACCATATATTTT. It specifies CASSLDRPGNTIYF.

V usage is TRBV7-2 and J usage is TRBJ2-1; TRBD2 agrees at 12 bases. After removal of 5 bases from V and 4 bases from J, the junction contained 3 bases not matched to a gene. From germline, CDR1 is SGHTA and CDR2 FQGNSA. This CDR3 is built from 15 residues. For the CDR3, the DNA is TGTGCCAGCAGCCAACTAGCGGGGGGATACAATGAGCAGTTCTTC. The encoded protein is CASSQLAGGYNEQFF.

The chain links TRBV13 to TRBJ2-1; no clear D. CDR1 and CDR2 (germline): PRHDT, FYEKMQ (reference sequence). Between the trimmed V and J ends, which lost 5 bases and 4 bases, there was a span of 6 bases. The CDR3 spans 12 residues. CDR3 sequence reads: CASSPMYNEQFF. The CDR3 region has the DNA TGTGCCAGCAGCCCTATGTACAATGAGCAGTTCTTC.

This chain uses TRBV11-2 with TRBJ2-2, with TRBD2 as a possible D gene (5 bases). Germline V gives CDR1 SGHAT, CDR2 FQNNGV. Trimming cost V 5 bases and J 0 bases, with 13 bases left between them. The CDR3 has 16 amino acids. CDR3 bases: TGTGCCAGCAGCCTGAATGCGGGCACGAACACCGGGGAGCTGTTTTTT. This codes for CASSLNAGTNTGELFF.

The rearrangement links TRBV4-1 to TRBJ2-7; 7 bases fit TRBD1. CDR1 is MGHRA, CDR2 YSYEKL, per germline. The trim removed 3 bases at V and 3 bases at J, leaving 5 bases unmatched. The CDR3 has 14 residues. In nucleotides, the CDR3 is TGCGCCAGCAGCCAGATACAGGGGAACTACGAGCAGTACTTC. Its translation is CASSQIQGNYEQYF.

This clone was observed once. The same CDR3 is also encoded by other DNA sequences in this sample. This sequence joins TRBV7-9 and TRBJ1-1; D is possibly TRBD1 (5 bases). V was clipped by 5 bases and J by 3 bases, with 7 bases between them. CDR3 length: 12 residues. Germline V lookup: CDR1 SEHNR, CDR2 FQNEAQ (reference sequence). The CDR3 DNA sequence: TGTGCCAGCAGCCCGGGGGACACTGAAGCTTTCTTT. Its translation: CASSPGDTEAFF.

This chain connects TRBV7-8 to TRBJ1-1; the D gene is possibly TRBD1 (5 bases). Germline V gives CDR1 SGHVS, CDR2 FQNEAQ. V dropped 5 bases and J dropped 1 base, with 14 bases sitting between them. This CDR3 has 15 amino acids. The CDR3 DNA reads TGTGCCAGCAGCCTAAACAGGCTATCGAACACTGAAGCTTTCTTT. Residues: CASSLNRLSNTEAFF.